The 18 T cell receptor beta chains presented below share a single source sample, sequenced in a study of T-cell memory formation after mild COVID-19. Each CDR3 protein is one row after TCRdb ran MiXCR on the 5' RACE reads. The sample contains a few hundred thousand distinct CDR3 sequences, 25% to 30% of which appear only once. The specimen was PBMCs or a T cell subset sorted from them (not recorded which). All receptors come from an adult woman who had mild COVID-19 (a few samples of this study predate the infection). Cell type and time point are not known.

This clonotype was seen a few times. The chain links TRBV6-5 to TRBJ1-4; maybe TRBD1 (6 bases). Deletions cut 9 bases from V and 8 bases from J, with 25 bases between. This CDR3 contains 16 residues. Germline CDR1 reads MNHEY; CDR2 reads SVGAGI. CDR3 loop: CARSPDQDSWVEKLFF. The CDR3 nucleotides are TGTGCCAGAAGCCCAGACCAGGACAGTTGGGTAGAAAAACTGTTTTTT.

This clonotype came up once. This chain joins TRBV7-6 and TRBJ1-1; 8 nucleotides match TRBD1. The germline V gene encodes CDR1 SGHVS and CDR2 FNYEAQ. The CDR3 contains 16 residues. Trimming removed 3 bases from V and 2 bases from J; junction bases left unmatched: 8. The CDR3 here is CASSLAGQGRNTEAFF. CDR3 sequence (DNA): TGTGCCAGCAGCTTGGCCGGACAGGGACGTAACACTGAAGCTTTCTTT.

The DNA of the CDR3 is TGTGCCAGCAGCTTAGAGACAGGTTCGTACGAGCAGTACTTC. This translates into CASSLETGSYEQYF. The chain employs TRBV7-2 and TRBJ2-7; D might be TRBD1 (6 bases). V shed 1 base and J shed 4 bases, with 11 bases lying between them. Germline V CDR1 and CDR2: SGHTA, FQGNSA. The CDR3 totals 14 residues.

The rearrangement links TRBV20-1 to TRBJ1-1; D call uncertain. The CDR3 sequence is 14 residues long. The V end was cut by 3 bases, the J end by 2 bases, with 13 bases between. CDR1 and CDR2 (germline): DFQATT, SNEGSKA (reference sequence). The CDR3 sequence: CSASRHPGNTEAFF. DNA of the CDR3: TGCAGTGCTAGCCGACACCCGGGAAACACTGAAGCTTTCTTT.

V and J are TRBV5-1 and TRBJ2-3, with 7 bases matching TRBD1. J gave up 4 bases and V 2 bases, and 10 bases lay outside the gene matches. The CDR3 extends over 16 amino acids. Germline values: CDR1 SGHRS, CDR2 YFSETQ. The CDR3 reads CASSLYLTGMADTQYF. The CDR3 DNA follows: TGCGCCAGCAGCTTATATCTGACAGGGATGGCAGATACGCAGTATTTT.

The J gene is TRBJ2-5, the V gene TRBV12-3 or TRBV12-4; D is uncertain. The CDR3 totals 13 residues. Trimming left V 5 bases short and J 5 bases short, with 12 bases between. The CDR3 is CASSITLGETQYF. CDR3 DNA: TGTGCCAGCAGTATCACGTTGGGGGAGACCCAGTACTTC.

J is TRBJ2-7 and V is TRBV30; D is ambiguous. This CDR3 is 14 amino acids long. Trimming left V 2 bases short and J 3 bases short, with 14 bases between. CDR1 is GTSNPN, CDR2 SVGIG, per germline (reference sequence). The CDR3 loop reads CAWSRPPGNYEQYF. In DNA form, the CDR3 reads TGTGCCTGGAGTCGTCCTCCCGGCAACTACGAGCAGTACTTC.

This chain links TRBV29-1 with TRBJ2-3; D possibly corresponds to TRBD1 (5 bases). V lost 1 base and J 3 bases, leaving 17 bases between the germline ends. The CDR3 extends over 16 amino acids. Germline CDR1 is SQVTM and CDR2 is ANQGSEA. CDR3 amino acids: CSVEGGDGSRTDTQYF. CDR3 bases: TGCAGCGTTGAAGGGGGCGACGGTTCTAGGACAGATACGCAGTATTTT.

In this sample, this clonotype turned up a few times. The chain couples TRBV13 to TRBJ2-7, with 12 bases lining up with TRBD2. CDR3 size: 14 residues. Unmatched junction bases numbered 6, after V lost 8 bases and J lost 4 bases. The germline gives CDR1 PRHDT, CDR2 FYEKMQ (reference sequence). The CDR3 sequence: CASRDLAGGYEQYF. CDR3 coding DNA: TGTGCCAGCCGGGATCTAGCGGGAGGGTACGAGCAGTACTTC.

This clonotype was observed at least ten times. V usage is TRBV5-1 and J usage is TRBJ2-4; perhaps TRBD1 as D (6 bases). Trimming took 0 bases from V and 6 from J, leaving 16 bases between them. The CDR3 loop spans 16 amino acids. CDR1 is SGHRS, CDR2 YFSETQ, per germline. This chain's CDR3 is CASSLDPQGSSNIQYF. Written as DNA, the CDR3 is TGCGCCAGCAGCTTGGACCCACAGGGCTCGTCAAACATTCAGTACTTC.

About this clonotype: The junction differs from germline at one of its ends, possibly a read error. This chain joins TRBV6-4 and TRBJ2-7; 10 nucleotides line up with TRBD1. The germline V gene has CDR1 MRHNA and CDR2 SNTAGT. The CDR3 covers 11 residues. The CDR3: CASPRGTGAHF. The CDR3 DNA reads TGTGCCAGCCCCCGTGGGACAGGGGCGCACTTC.

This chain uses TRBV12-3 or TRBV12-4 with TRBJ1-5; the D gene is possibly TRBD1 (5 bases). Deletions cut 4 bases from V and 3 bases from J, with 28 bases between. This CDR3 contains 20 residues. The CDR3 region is CASSSGFQGPNNRVNQPQHF. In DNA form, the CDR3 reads TGTGCCAGCAGTTCTGGGTTTCAGGGACCCAATAACCGGGTCAATCAGCCCCAGCATTTT.

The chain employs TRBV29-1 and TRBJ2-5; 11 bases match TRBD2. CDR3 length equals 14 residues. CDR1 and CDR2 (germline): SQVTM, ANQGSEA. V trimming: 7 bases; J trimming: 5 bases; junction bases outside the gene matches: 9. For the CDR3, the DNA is TGCAGCGGCACCACTAGCGGGAGCGAGGAGACCCAGTACTTC. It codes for CSGTTSGSEETQYF.

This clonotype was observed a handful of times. The CDR3 sequence: CASSPTGGTYEQYF. In nucleotides, the CDR3 is TGTGCCAGCAGTCCAACAGGGGGAACCTACGAGCAGTACTTC. The rearrangement links TRBV28 to TRBJ2-7, with 8 bases that match TRBD1. Germline V gives CDR1 MDHEN, CDR2 SYDVKM. The length of the CDR3 is 14 residues. J gave up 2 bases and V 5 bases, and 5 bases lay outside the gene matches.

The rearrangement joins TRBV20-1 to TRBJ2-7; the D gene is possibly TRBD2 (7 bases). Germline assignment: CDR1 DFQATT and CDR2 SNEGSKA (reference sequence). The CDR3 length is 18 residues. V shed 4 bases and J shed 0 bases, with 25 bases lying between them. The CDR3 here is CSAIGLQSRRGASYEQYF. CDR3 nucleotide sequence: TGCAGTGCTATTGGACTCCAATCCCGTCGGGGGGCCTCCTACGAGCAGTACTTC.

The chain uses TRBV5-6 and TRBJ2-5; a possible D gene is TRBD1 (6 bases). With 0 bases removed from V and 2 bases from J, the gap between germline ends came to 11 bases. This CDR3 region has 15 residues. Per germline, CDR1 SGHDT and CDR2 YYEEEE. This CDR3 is CASSLGTGLQETQYF. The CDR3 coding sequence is TGTGCCAGCAGCTTGGGTACAGGGCTTCAAGAGACCCAGTACTTC.

The CDR3 sequence is CASSSPPYNEQFF. CDR3 DNA sequence: TGTGCCAGCAGCTCCCCCCCCTACAATGAGCAGTTCTTC. V and J are TRBV11-2 and TRBJ2-1; D is ambiguous. This CDR3 is 13 amino acids long. V was pared by 4 bases and J by 2 bases, with 6 bases between. CDR1 SGHAT and CDR2 FQNNGV come from the germline V gene.

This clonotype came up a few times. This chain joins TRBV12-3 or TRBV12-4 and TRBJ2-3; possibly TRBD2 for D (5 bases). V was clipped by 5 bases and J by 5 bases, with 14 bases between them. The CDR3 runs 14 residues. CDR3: CASSRPSLGDTQYF. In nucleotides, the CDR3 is TGTGCCAGCAGTCGCCCTAGCTTGGGAGATACGCAGTATTTT.